The 16 T cell receptor beta chains below all came from one sample that was sequenced in a study of early T cells in non-severe SARS-CoV-2 infection. TCRdb re-analysed the 5' RACE reads in MiXCR, keeping a single row per CDR3 protein. The sample consists of 68,000 or so distinct CDR3 sequences, 10% to 15% of them appearing once. The sequencing input was whole blood. The receptors were sampled from an adult who was a healthcare worker with PCR-confirmed SARS-CoV-2 infection or an uninfected control (not recorded which).

This chain joins TRBV3-1 and TRBJ1-6; D may be TRBD1 (5 bases). V was shortened by 4 bases and J by 7 bases, with 14 bases between the two germline ends. Germline CDR1 LGHDT, CDR2 YNNKEL (reference sequence). The CDR3 has 15 residues. The CDR3 DNA sequence: TGTGCCAGCAGCCGGGACGGACACCCCAATTCACCCCTCCACTTT. Protein sequence: CASSRDGHPNSPLHF.

This clonotype was counted many times. This chain connects TRBV20-1 to TRBJ2-4; 8 bases agree with TRBD2. The CDR3 totals 15 residues. Germline CDR1 is DFQATT and CDR2 is SNEGSKA (reference sequence). After removal of 3 bases from V and 3 bases from J, the junction contained 7 bases not matched to a gene. CDR3 coding DNA: TGCAGTGCTAGTCTCGGGGGGGCCGGCAAAAACATTCAGTACTTC. This translates into CSASLGGAGKNIQYF.

Here the CDR3 DNA reads TGCGCCAGCAGCTGGGACGATCCGAACACCGGGGAGCTGTTTTTT. It is translated as CASSWDDPNTGELFF. V usage is TRBV5-1 and J usage is TRBJ2-2, with D tentatively TRBD1 or TRBD2 (5 bases each). Looked up from germline, CDR1 is SGHRS and CDR2 is YFSETQ. This CDR3 comprises 15 residues. Between the trimmed V and J ends, which lost 3 bases and 0 bases, there was a span of 9 bases.

Ten or more counts support this clonotype. The J gene is TRBJ1-3, the V gene TRBV6-5; D is uncertain. In germline, CDR1 is MNHEY, CDR2 SVGAGI. The CDR3 extends over 13 amino acids. Between the trimmed V and J ends, which lost 5 bases and 0 bases, there was a span of 5 bases. Here the CDR3 DNA reads TGTGCCAGCAGTCTGAACTCTGGAAACACCATATATTTT. This sequence encodes CASSLNSGNTIYF.

This clonotype was seen more than once but under ten times. The gene calls are TRBV2 and TRBJ1-1; 8 nucleotides match TRBD1. CDR3 length: 13 amino acids. The germline V gene encodes CDR1 SNHLY and CDR2 FYNNEI. The V gene end was trimmed by 6 bases and the J gene end by 4 bases; junction bases not matched to a gene: 4. As DNA, the CDR3 is TGTGCCAGCAGCGTCGGACAGGGCACTGAAGCTTTCTTT. Protein product: CASSVGQGTEAFF.

In its sample, this clonotype was seen many times. J is TRBJ2-7 and V is TRBV7-9; 11 nucleotides agree with TRBD2. The CDR3 is 16 residues long. The V and J ends lost 5 bases and 4 bases, in that order; junction bases with no gene match: 10. Germline V gene lookup returns CDR1 SEHNR and CDR2 FQNEAQ (reference sequence). The CDR3, as DNA: TGTGCCAGCAGCCATACTCTAGCGGGGGGCCATTACGAGCAGTACTTC. This gives the protein CASSHTLAGGHYEQYF.

This clonotype was recorded at least ten times. The V call is TRBV7-2, the J call TRBJ2-1; 9 bases fit TRBD2. After removal of 5 bases from V and 11 bases from J, the junction contained 7 bases not matched to a gene. The CDR3 is made up of 13 amino acids. CDR1 is SGHTA and CDR2 is FQGNSA in the germline V gene. CDR3 nucleotides: TGTGCCAGCAGCGTGGGACTAGCAGACAAGCAGTTCTTC. Amino acid sequence: CASSVGLADKQFF. The full variable domain, with the rest looked up from reference TRBV7-2 and TRBJ2-1, is GAGVSQSPSNKVTEKGKDVELRCDPISGHTALYWYRQSLGQGLEFLIYFQGNSAPDKSGLPSDRFSAERTGGSVSTLTIQRTQQEDSAVYLCASSVGLADKQFFGPGTRLTVL.

Ten or more counts support this clonotype. This chain joins TRBV6-6 and TRBJ2-2; TRBD2 aligns across 14 bases. This CDR3 comprises 17 residues. The ends lost 6 bases at V and 5 bases at J; junction bases unmatched: 8. Germline assignment: CDR1 MNHNY and CDR2 SVGAGI (reference sequence). This CDR3 is CASRQGLAGAKTGELFF. CDR3 nucleotides: TGTGCCAGCAGACAGGGACTAGCGGGGGCCAAGACCGGGGAGCTGTTTTTT.

This clonotype has just a few counts. J is TRBJ1-2 and V is TRBV6-5, with a weak D call TRBD1 (5 bases). Deletions cut 0 bases from V and 7 bases from J, with 12 bases between. The germline CDR1 and CDR2 sequences are MNHEY and SVGAGI. The CDR3 extends over 14 amino acids. CDR3 bases: TGTGCCAGCAGTTACTCCGCCGGCAGGGCTGGCTACACCTTC. It is translated as CASSYSAGRAGYTF.

This clonotype was detected ten times or more. The CDR3 nucleotides read TGTGCCAGTAGTATGCGGGACAGGGGTAACCAGCCCCAGCATTTT. It specifies CASSMRDRGNQPQHF. V gene TRBV19 combines with J gene TRBJ1-5; 10 nucleotides line up with TRBD1. Germline-derived CDR1 and CDR2 are LNHDA and SQIVND (reference sequence). The CDR3 is 15 amino acids. V lost 3 bases and J lost 7; bases outside the gene matches: 6.

CDR3 in DNA: TGTGCCAGCAGCCCCGGGACAGGGCTTGGCTACACCTTC. Amino acids: CASSPGTGLGYTF. The chain employs TRBV12-3 or TRBV12-4 and TRBJ1-2; 9 bases align to TRBD1. This CDR3 spans 13 amino acids. Losses at the gene ends were 6 bases for V and 7 bases for J; bases not matched to a gene: 6.

This clonotype came up a few times. The chain links TRBV7-2 to TRBJ1-1; D uncertain. The CDR3 is 16 amino acids. V dropped 5 bases and J dropped 5 bases, with 21 bases sitting between them. The germline V gene encodes CDR1 SGHTA and CDR2 FQGNSA. The CDR3 is CASSPDPQARRTEAFF. Here the CDR3 DNA reads TGTGCCAGCAGCCCGGACCCGCAGGCTCGGAGGACTGAAGCTTTCTTT.

This clonotype has at least ten counts. V usage is TRBV13 and J usage is TRBJ1-1, with a possible D match to TRBD1 (5 bases). CDR1 is PRHDT and CDR2 is FYEKMQ in the germline V gene (reference sequence). Between the trimmed V and J ends, which lost 1 base and 11 bases, there was a span of 11 bases. The CDR3 loop spans 12 amino acids. In DNA, the CDR3 is TGTGCCAGCAGCTTAGAGGACAAAGTGGCTTTCTTT. Its translation is CASSLEDKVAFF.

This clonotype was counted many times. The V call is TRBV11-2, the J call TRBJ1-1; the D is unclear. The CDR3 extends over 15 amino acids. The germline V gene has CDR1 SGHAT and CDR2 FQNNGV. V lost 5 bases and J lost 5, with 18 bases in between. The CDR3 DNA reads as TGTGCCAGCAGCAACCGTTCCCGGGGAAGGACTGAAGCTTTCTTT. Translating it yields CASSNRSRGRTEAFF.

DNA for the CDR3: TGCGCCAGCAGCCGGTCAGGTTATGGCTACACCTTC. Its translation is CASSRSGYGYTF. The V call is TRBV4-1, the J call TRBJ1-2; D remains ambiguous. The CDR3 runs 12 residues. Germline-derived CDR1 and CDR2 are MGHRA and YSYEKL. V lost 4 bases, J lost 5 bases, and 8 bases lay in between.

This clonotype was counted a single time. V is TRBV5-6 and J is TRBJ1-4; D might be TRBD1 (6 bases). Trimming left V 4 bases short and J 12 bases short, with 13 bases between. The length of the CDR3 is 12 residues. Germline V gene sequence: CDR1 SGHDT, CDR2 YYEEEE. In DNA form, the CDR3 reads TGTGCCAGCAGCCCGGTGGGACAAGAACTGTTTTTT. This sequence encodes CASSPVGQELFF.